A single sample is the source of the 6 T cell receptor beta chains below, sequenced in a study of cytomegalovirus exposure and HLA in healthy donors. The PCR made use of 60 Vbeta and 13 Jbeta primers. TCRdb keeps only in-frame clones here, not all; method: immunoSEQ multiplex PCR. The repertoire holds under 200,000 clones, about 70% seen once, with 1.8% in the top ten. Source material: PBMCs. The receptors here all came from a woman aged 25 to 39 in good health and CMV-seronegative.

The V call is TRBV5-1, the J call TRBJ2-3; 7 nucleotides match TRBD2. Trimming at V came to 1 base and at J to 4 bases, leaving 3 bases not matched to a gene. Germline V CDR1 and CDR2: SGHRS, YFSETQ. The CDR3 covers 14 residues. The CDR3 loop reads CASSLRLASDTQYF. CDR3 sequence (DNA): TGCGCCAGCAGCTTGCGACTAGCTTCAGATACGCAGTATTTT.

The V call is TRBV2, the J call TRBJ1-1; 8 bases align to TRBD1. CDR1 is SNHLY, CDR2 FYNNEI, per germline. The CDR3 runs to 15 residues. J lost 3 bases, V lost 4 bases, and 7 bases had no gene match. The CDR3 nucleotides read TGTGCCAGCAGTGGGGCTCAGGGGGCGGACACTGAAGCTTTCTTT. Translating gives CASSGAQGADTEAFF.

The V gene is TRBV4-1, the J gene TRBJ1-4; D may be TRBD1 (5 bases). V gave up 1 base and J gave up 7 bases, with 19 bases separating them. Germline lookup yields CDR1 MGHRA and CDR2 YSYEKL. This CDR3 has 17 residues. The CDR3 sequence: CASSQGNAGPSVEKLFF. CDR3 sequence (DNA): TGCGCCAGCAGCCAAGGGAACGCGGGACCAAGTGTTGAAAAACTGTTTTTT.

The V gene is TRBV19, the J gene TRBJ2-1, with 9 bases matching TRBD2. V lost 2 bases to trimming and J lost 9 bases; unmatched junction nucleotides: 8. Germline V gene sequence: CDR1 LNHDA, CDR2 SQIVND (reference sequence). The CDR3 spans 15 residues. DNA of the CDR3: TGTGCCAGTAGTATAAGCCAGCGGGAGGATCGTGAGCAGTTCTTC. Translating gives CASSISQREDREQFF.

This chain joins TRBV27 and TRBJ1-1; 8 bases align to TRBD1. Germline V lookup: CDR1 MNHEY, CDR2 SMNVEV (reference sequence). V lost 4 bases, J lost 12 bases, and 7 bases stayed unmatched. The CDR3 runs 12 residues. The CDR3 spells CASSSRGLMPFF. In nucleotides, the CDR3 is TGTGCCAGCAGTTCCAGGGGGCTGATGCCTTTCTTT.

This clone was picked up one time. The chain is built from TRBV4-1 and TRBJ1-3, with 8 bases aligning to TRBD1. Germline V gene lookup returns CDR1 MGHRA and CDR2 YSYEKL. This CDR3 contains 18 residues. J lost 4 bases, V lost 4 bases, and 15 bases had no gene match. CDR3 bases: TGCGCCAGCAGCCTTGGAGGGGCCCAGGGGGCTAGGGGAAACACCATATATTTT. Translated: CASSLGGAQGARGNTIYF.